This entry describes one T cell receptor (beta chain). These data come from a study of technical replicates of blood from several donors. TCRdb's copy holds only in-frame clones and misses some; the assay was immunoSEQ multiplex PCR. Seen here are more than 80,000 clones, 85% to 95% observed once, and the top ten hold 0.34%. The clonotype originates from a human donor in good health. The sequencing sample was made of T cells isolated from PBMCs.

Here the CDR3 DNA reads TGTGCCAGCAGCTTACACAGGGCAAACTTGGCTTTCTTT. It translates to CASSLHRANLAFF. This chain connects TRBV7-8 to TRBJ1-1; possible D gene TRBD1, 6 bases. CDR1 is SGHVS, CDR2 FQNEAQ, per germline. The CDR3 covers 13 residues. The V end was cut by 2 bases, the J end by 11 bases, with 15 bases between.